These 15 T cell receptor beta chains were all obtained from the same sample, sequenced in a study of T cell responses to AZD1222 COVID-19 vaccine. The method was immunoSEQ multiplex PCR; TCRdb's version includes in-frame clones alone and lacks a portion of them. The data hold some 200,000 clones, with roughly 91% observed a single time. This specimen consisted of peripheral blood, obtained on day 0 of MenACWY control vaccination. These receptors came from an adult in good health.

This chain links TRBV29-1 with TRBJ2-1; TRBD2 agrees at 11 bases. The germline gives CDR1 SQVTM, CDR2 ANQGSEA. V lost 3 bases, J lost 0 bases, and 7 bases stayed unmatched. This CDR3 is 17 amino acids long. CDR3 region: CSVDGLAGGPSYNEQFF. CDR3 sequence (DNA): TGCAGCGTTGATGGTCTAGCGGGGGGCCCCTCCTACAATGAGCAGTTCTTC.

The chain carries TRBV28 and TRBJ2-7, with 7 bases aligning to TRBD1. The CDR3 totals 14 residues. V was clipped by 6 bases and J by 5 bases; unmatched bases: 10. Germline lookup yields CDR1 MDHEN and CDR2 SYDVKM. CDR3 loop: CASSKPTGIHEQYF. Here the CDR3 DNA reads TGTGCCAGCAGCAAGCCGACAGGGATCCACGAGCAGTACTTC.

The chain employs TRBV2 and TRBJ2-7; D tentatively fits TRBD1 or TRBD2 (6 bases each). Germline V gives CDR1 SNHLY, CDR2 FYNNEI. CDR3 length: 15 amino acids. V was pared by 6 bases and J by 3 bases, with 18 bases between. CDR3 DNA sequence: TGTGCCAGCAGAGAACTGCGCAGGGGAGGCTACGAGCAGTACTTC. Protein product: CASRELRRGGYEQYF.

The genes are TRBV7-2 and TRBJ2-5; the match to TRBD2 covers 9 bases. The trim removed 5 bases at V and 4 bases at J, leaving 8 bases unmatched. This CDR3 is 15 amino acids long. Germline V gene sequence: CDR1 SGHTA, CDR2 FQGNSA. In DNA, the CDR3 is TGTGCCAGCAGCCCTGTTTTGCGGGGGGGAGAGACCCAGTACTTC. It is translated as CASSPVLRGGETQYF.

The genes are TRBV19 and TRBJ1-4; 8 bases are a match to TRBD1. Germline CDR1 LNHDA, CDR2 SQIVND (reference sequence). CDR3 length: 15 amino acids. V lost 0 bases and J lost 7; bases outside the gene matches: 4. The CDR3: CASSIDQGAGEKLFF. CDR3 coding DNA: TGTGCCAGTAGTATAGATCAGGGGGCCGGTGAAAAACTGTTTTTT.

The CDR3 DNA sequence: TGTGCCAGCAGTGAATGGTCGGGGGCGTACAATGAGCAGTTCTTC. Its protein product is CASSEWSGAYNEQFF. This chain links TRBV2 with TRBJ2-1, with D perhaps matching TRBD1 or TRBD2 (6 bases each). The CDR3 length is 15 residues. CDR1 SNHLY and CDR2 FYNNEI come from the germline V gene. With 2 bases removed from V and 4 bases from J, the gap between germline ends came to 12 bases.

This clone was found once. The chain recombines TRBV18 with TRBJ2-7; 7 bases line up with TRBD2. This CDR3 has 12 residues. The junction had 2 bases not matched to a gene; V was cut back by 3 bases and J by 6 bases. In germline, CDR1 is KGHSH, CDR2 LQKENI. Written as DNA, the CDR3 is TGTGCCAGCTCACCGACTAGCCGCGAGCAGTACTTC. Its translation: CASSPTSREQYF.

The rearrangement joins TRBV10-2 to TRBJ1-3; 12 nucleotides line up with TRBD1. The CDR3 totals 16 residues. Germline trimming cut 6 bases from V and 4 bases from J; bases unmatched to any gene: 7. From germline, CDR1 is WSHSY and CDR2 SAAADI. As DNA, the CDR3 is TGCGCCAGCAGGGACACTGGGACAGGGGGCGGAAACACCATATATTTT. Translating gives CASRDTGTGGGNTIYF.

The CDR3 bases are TGTGCCAGCAGTTACTCGAGATTTGGCACAGATACGCAGTATTTT. This codes for CASSYSRFGTDTQYF. The chain combines TRBV6-2 or TRBV6-3 with TRBJ2-3, with D hard to call. Germline values: CDR1 MNHEY, CDR2 SVGEGT. This CDR3 comprises 15 residues. The ends were cut back, 0 bases at V and 1 base at J, with 8 bases in the middle.

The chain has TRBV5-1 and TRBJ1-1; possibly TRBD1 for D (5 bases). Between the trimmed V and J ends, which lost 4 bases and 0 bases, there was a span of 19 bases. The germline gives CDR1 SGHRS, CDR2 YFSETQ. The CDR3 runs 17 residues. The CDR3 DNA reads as TGCGCCAGCAGCAGCCCACAGGCGGACCTTATGAACACTGAAGCTTTCTTT. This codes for CASSSPQADLMNTEAFF.

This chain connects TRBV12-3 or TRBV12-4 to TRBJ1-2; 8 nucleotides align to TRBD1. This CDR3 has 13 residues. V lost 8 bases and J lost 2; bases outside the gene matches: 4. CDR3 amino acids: CASRRQGNYGYTF. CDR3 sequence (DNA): TGTGCCAGCCGACGACAGGGGAACTATGGCTACACCTTC.

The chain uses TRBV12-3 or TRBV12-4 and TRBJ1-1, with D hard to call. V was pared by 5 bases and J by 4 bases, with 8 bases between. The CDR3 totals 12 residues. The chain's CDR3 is CASSPTRTEAFF. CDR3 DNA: TGTGCCAGCAGTCCCACCCGCACTGAAGCTTTCTTT.

The CDR3 spells CASSSSFEQFF. The DNA for the CDR3 is TGTGCCAGCAGTTCAAGCTTTGAGCAGTTCTTC. The chain employs TRBV12-3 or TRBV12-4 and TRBJ2-1; D gene uncertain. The CDR3 consists of 11 residues. The V gene lost 4 bases and the J gene lost 9 bases, with 7 bases spanning the gap.

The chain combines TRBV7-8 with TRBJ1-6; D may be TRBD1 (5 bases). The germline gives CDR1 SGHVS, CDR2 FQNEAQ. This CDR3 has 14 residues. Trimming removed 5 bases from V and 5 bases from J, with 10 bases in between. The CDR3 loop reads CASSPGRNNSPLHF. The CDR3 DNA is TGTGCCAGCAGCCCGGGACGGAATAATTCACCCCTCCACTTT.

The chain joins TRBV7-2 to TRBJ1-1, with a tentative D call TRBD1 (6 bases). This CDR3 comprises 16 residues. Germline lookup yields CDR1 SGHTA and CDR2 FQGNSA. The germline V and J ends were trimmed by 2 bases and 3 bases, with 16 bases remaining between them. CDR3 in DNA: TGTGCCAGCAGCTTATATGGGTCAGGGGTGGACACTGAAGCTTTCTTT. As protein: CASSLYGSGVDTEAFF. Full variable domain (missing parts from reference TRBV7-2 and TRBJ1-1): GAGVSQSPSNKVTEKGKDVELRCDPISGHTALYWYRQSLGQGLEFLIYFQGNSAPDKSGLPSDRFSAERTGGSVSTLTIQRTQQEDSAVYLCASSLYGSGVDTEAFFGQGTRLTVV.